A single sample gave rise to the 15 T cell receptor beta chains below, sequenced in a study of T-cell memory formation after mild COVID-19. TCRdb reprocessed the 5' RACE reads with MiXCR, giving one entry per CDR3 protein. The sample has 130,000 to 150,000 distinct CDR3 sequences; about 5.7% are singletons. The sequenced sample was PBMCs or a T cell subset sorted from them (not recorded which). These receptors were obtained from an adult woman who had mild COVID-19 (a few samples of this study predate the infection). Cell type and time point are not known.

This chain connects TRBV5-4 to TRBJ2-3; 11 bases agree with TRBD2. CDR1 SGHNT and CDR2 YYREEE come from the germline V gene (reference sequence). There are 17 residues in the CDR3. Trimming removed 1 base from V and 2 bases from J; junction bases left unmatched: 6. The CDR3 nucleotides are TGTGCCAGCAGCTTGATGTCTAGCGGGGGGAACACAGATACGCAGTATTTT. It encodes CASSLMSSGGNTDTQYF.

This clonotype was observed many times. V gene TRBV20-1 combines with J gene TRBJ2-3; the D gene is possibly TRBD2 (5 bases). Trimming removed 6 bases at V and 9 bases at J, with 16 bases between. There are 12 residues in the CDR3. Germline V lookup: CDR1 DFQATT, CDR2 SNEGSKA (reference sequence). In nucleotides, the CDR3 is TGCAGTGCCTCTGGACTGAAGCGGACGCAGTATTTT. Its protein product is CSASGLKRTQYF.

This clonotype was seen many times. J is TRBJ1-4 and V is TRBV20-1; no clear D gene. Germline loops: CDR1 DFQATT, CDR2 SNEGSKA (reference sequence). The CDR3 covers 13 residues. Trimming stripped 3 bases from V and 7 bases from J, with 12 bases between. CDR3 region: CSARRQEGEKLFF. CDR3 coding DNA: TGCAGTGCTAGGCGGCAGGAAGGTGAAAAACTGTTTTTT.

This clonotype was observed many times. The chain has TRBV4-1 and TRBJ2-5; D gene unclear. Trimming took 1 base from V and 4 from J, leaving 19 bases between them. This CDR3 spans 17 amino acids. The V gene's germline CDR1 is MGHRA and CDR2 YSYEKL. The DNA for the CDR3 is TGCGCCAGCAGCCAAGCCTCCGCAGGTTCATCTTCAGAGACCCAGTACTTC. Its protein is CASSQASAGSSSETQYF.

This clonotype was observed many times. The rearrangement uses TRBV4-1 and TRBJ2-5, with D perhaps being TRBD1 or TRBD2 (5 bases each). The CDR3 is 15 amino acids. Germline-derived CDR1 and CDR2 are MGHRA and YSYEKL. Trimming took off 1 base at V and 6 bases at J, with 15 bases between the two ends. The CDR3 sequence is CASSQGGGRWKTQYF. The CDR3 coding sequence is TGCGCCAGCAGCCAAGGTGGGGGACGGTGGAAGACCCAGTACTTC.

This clonotype came up many times. The chain employs TRBV12-3 or TRBV12-4 and TRBJ1-1, with D unresolved. CDR3 length: 14 amino acids. The ends were cut back, 4 bases at V and 0 bases at J, with 9 bases in the middle. CDR3 bases: TGTGCCAGCAGTTCCTTAGTCATGAACACTGAAGCTTTCTTT. This sequence encodes CASSSLVMNTEAFF.

In this sample, this clonotype turned up a few times. The rearrangement links TRBV18 to TRBJ2-1; 12 bases are shared with TRBD2. This CDR3 spans 17 amino acids. Trimming cost V 0 bases and J 7 bases; bases outside gene matches: 7. CDR1 is KGHSH, CDR2 LQKENI, per germline. DNA for the CDR3: TGTGCCAGCTCACCACCCACTAGCGGGAGGAACCTAAATGAGCAGTTCTTC. This codes for CASSPPTSGRNLNEQFF.

This clonotype was picked up many times. The V and J genes are TRBV7-3 and TRBJ2-2, with D perhaps TRBD2 (7 bases). Trimming removed 4 bases from V and 7 bases from J, with 13 bases in between. CDR3 length equals 14 residues. The germline gives CDR1 SGHTA, CDR2 FQGTGA. The CDR3 is CASSSRGGHGELFF. The CDR3 bases are TGTGCCAGCAGCTCCCGCGGGGGCCACGGGGAGCTGTTTTTT.

This clonotype was counted only a few times. A read error may produce the germline difference seen at one junction end. J is TRBJ1-4 and V is TRBV6-6, with TRBD1 identical over 7 bases. The CDR3 runs to 18 residues. CDR1 MNHNY and CDR2 SVGAGI come from the germline V gene (reference sequence). The chain's CDR3 is CASSHSLQGTATNEKLFF. The CDR3 DNA follows: TGTGCCAGCAGTCACTCCCTACAGGGGACAGCAACTAATGAAAAACTGTTTTTT.

This clonotype was picked up many times. V is TRBV20-1 and J is TRBJ2-1; 10 nucleotides agree with TRBD2. Germline assignment: CDR1 DFQATT and CDR2 SNEGSKA (reference sequence). The ends lost 5 bases at V and 4 bases at J; junction bases unmatched: 8. CDR3 length: 15 residues. CDR3 protein: CSASELAGNYNEQFF. CDR3 in DNA: TGCAGTGCTTCCGAACTAGCGGGGAATTACAATGAGCAGTTCTTC.

In its sample, this clonotype was seen many times. The chain is built from TRBV3-1 and TRBJ2-7; a possible D gene is TRBD2 (6 bases). Germline loops: CDR1 LGHDT, CDR2 YNNKEL (reference sequence). V lost 3 bases and J 4 bases, leaving 10 bases between the germline ends. This CDR3 is 13 amino acids long. In DNA form, the CDR3 reads TGTGCCAGCAGCCACCCCGGGGGTTACGAGCAGTACTTC. Its protein product is CASSHPGGYEQYF.

This clonotype was seen a handful of times. This chain uses TRBV27 with TRBJ2-1; D gene unclear. The V gene's germline CDR1 is MNHEY and CDR2 SMNVEV (reference sequence). With 7 bases removed from V and 4 bases from J, the gap between germline ends came to 20 bases. The CDR3 extends over 16 amino acids. This CDR3 reads CASTHRVPGRYNEQFF. The CDR3, as DNA: TGTGCCAGCACCCACCGTGTCCCGGGCCGTTACAATGAGCAGTTCTTC.

With regard to this clonotype: One junction end does not reproduce the germline sequence, and a read error may be involved. V is TRBV12-3 or TRBV12-4 and J is TRBJ2-5, with D possibly matching TRBD2 (6 bases). This CDR3 spans 16 amino acids. CDR3 DNA: TGTGCCTGCAGTTTTGGGGGGATACGGGGGCAAGAGACCCAGTACTTC. Translating it yields CACSFGGIRGQETQYF.

This clonotype was recorded at least ten times. V is TRBV19 and J is TRBJ1-1; D may be TRBD1 (6 bases). Germline V lookup: CDR1 LNHDA, CDR2 SQIVND (reference sequence). The CDR3 is made up of 15 amino acids. Trimming stripped 5 bases from V and 3 bases from J, with 16 bases between. CDR3 protein: CASSLGRGSDTEAFF. As DNA, the CDR3 is TGTGCCAGTAGTTTGGGCAGGGGTTCAGACACTGAAGCTTTCTTT. Complete variable domain (other parts from reference TRBV19 and TRBJ1-1): DGGITQSPKYLFRKEGQNVTLSCEQNLNHDAMYWYRQDPGQGLRLIYYSQIVNDFQKGDIAEGYSVSREKKESFPLTVTSAQKNPTAFYLCASSLGRGSDTEAFFGQGTRLTVV.

A few counts support this clonotype. This rearrangement joins TRBV10-3 to TRBJ2-3, with TRBD2 identical over 15 bases. There are 15 residues in the CDR3. The trim removed 7 bases at V and 3 bases at J, leaving 2 bases unmatched. The germline CDR1 and CDR2 sequences are ENHRY and SYGVKD. CDR3 sequence (DNA): TGTGCCATCAAGGGGACTAGCGGGAGGACAGATACGCAGTATTTT. Protein sequence: CAIKGTSGRTDTQYF.